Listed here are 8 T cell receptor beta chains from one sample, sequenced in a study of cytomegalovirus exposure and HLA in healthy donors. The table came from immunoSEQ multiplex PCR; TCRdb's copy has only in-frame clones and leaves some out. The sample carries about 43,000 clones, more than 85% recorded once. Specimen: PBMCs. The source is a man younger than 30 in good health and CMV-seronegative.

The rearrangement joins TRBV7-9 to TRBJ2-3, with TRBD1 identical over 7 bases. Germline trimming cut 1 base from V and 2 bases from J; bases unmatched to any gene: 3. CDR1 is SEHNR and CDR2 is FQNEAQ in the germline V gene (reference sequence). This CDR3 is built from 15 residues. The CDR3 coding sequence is TGTGCCAGCAGCTTAGAGGGGGCACACACAGATACGCAGTATTTT. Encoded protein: CASSLEGAHTDTQYF.

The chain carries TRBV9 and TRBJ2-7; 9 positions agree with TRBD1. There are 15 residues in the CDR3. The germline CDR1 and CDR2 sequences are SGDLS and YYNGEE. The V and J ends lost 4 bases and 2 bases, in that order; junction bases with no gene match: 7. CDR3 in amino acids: CASSPARDRAYEQYF. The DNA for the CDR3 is TGTGCCAGCAGCCCCGCGAGGGACAGGGCCTACGAGCAGTACTTC.

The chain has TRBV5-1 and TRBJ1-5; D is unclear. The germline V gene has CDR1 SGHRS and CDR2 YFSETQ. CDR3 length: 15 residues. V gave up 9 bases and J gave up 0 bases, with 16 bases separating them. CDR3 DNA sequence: TGCGCCACCCGGGCGGGGTCTGATAGCAATCAGCCCCAGCATTTT. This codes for CATRAGSDSNQPQHF.

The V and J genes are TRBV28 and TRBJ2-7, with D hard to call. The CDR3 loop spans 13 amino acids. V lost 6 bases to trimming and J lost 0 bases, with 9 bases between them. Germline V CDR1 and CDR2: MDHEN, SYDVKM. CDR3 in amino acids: CASSPVSSYEQYF. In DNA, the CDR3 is TGTGCCAGCAGCCCCGTGAGCTCCTACGAGCAGTACTTC.

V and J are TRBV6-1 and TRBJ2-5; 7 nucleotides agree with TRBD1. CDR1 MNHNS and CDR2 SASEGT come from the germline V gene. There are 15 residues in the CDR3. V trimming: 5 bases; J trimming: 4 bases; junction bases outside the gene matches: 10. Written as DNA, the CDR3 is TGTGCCAGCAGTAACCTACAGGGGTGGGGAGAGACCCAGTACTTC. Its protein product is CASSNLQGWGETQYF.

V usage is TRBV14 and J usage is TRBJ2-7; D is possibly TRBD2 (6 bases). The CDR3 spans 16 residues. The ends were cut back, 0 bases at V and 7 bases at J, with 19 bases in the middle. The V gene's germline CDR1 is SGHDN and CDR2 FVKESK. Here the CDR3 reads CASSQDLWSGVREQYF. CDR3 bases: TGTGCCAGCAGCCAAGACTTGTGGTCGGGAGTGAGGGAGCAGTACTTC.

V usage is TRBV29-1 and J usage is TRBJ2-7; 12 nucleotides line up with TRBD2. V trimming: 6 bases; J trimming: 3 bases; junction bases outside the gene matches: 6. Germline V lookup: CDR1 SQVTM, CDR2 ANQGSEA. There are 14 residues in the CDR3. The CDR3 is CSVVTSGGFYEQYF. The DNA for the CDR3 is TGCAGCGTGGTAACTAGCGGGGGGTTCTACGAGCAGTACTTC.

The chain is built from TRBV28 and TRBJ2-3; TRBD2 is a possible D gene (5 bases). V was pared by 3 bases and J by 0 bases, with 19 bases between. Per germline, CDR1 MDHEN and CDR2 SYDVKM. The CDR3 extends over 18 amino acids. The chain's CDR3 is CASSFSPGLGSSTDTQYF. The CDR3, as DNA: TGTGCCAGCAGTTTCTCGCCCGGACTGGGTTCTAGCACAGATACGCAGTATTTT.